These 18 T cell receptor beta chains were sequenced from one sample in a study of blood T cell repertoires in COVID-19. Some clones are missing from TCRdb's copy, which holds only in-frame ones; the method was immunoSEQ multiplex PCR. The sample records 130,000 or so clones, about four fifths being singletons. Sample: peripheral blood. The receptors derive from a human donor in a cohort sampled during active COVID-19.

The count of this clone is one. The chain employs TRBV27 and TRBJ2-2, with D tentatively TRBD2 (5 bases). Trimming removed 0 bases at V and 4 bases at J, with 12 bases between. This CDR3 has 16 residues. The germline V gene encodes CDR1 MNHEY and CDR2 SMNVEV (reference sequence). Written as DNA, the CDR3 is TGTGCCAGCAGTTTATCTGCGGGCAGACTCACCGGGGAGCTGTTTTTT. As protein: CASSLSAGRLTGELFF.

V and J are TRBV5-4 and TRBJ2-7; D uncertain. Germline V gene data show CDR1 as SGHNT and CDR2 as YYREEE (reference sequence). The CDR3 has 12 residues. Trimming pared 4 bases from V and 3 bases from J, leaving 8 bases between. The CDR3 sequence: CASSADLYEQYF. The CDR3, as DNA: TGTGCCAGCAGCGCGGATCTCTACGAGCAGTACTTC. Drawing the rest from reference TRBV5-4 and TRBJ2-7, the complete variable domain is ETGVTQSPTHLIKTRGQQVTLRCSSQSGHNTVSWYQQALGQGPQFIFQYYREEENGRGNFPPRFSGLQFPNYSSELNVNALELDDSALYLCASSADLYEQYFGPGTRLTVT.

The CDR3 loop reads CASSPGLNTGELFF. CDR3 DNA: TGTGCCAGCAGCCCGGGACTTAACACCGGGGAGCTGTTTTTT. The chain couples TRBV13 to TRBJ2-2; possible D gene TRBD2, 6 bases. The CDR3 extends over 14 amino acids. Between the trimmed V and J ends, which lost 5 bases and 2 bases, there was a span of 9 bases. Germline V gene data show CDR1 as PRHDT and CDR2 as FYEKMQ (reference sequence).

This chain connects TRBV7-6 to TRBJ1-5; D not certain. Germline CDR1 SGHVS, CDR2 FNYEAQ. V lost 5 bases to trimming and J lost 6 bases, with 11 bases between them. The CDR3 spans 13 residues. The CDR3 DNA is TGTGCCAGCAGCGCCACAATTCGTCAGCCCCAGCATTTT. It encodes CASSATIRQPQHF.

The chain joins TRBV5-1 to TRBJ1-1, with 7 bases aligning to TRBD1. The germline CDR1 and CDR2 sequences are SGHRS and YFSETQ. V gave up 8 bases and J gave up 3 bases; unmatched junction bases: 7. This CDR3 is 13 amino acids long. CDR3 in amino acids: CASSRQGDTEAFF. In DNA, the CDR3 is TGCGCCAGTAGCCGACAGGGCGACACTGAAGCTTTCTTT. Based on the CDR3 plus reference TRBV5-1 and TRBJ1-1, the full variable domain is KAGVTQTPRYLIKTRGQQVTLSCSPISGHRSVSWYQQTPGQGLQFLFEYFSETQRNKGNFPGRFSGRQFSNSRSEMNVSTLELGDSALYLCASSRQGDTEAFFGQGTRLTVV.

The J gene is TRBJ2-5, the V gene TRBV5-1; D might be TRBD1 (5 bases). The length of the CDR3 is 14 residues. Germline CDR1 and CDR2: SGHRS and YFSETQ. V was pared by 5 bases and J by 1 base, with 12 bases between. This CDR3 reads CASRAGMAQETQYF. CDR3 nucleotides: TGCGCCAGCAGAGCAGGGATGGCCCAAGAGACCCAGTACTTC.

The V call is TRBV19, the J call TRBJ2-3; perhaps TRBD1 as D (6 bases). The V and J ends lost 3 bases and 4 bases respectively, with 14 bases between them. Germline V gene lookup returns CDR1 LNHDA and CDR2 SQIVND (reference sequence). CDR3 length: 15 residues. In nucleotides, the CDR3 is TGTGCCAGTAGTATGAGCAGGGGTTCGCCAGATACGCAGTATTTT. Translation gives CASSMSRGSPDTQYF.

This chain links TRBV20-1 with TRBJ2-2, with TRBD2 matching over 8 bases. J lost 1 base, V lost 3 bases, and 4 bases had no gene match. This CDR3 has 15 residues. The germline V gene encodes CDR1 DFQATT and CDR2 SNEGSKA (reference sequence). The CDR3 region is CSASPAGENTGELFF. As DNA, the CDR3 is TGCAGTGCTAGTCCAGCGGGGGAGAACACCGGGGAGCTGTTTTTT.

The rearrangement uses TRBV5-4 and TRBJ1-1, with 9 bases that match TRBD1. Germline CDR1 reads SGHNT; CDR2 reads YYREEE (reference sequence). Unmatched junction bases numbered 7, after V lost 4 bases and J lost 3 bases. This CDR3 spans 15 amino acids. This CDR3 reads CASSPWTGDYTEAFF. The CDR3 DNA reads TGTGCCAGCAGCCCCTGGACAGGGGATTACACTGAAGCTTTCTTT.

The CDR3 DNA reads as TGTGCCAGCAGTTACAGGCGACAAAGCTCACCCCTCCACTTT. Amino acids: CASSYRRQSSPLHF. The rearrangement joins TRBV6-5 to TRBJ1-6; D not resolved. Germline V gives CDR1 MNHEY, CDR2 SVGAGI. With 2 bases removed from V and 10 bases from J, the gap between germline ends came to 12 bases. The CDR3 has 14 residues.

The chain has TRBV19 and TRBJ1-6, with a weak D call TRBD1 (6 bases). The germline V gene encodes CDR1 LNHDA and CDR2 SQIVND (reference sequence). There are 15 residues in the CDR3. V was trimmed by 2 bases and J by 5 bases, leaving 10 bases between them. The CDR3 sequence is CASSISGQNNSPLHF. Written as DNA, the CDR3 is TGTGCCAGTAGTATAAGTGGACAGAATAATTCACCCCTCCACTTT.

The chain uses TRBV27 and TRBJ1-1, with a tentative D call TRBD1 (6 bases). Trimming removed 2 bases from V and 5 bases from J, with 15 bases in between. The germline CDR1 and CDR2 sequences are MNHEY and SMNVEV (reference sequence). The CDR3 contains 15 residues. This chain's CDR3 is CASSLQGGGWTEAFF. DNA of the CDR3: TGTGCCAGCAGTTTACAAGGGGGGGGCTGGACTGAAGCTTTCTTT.

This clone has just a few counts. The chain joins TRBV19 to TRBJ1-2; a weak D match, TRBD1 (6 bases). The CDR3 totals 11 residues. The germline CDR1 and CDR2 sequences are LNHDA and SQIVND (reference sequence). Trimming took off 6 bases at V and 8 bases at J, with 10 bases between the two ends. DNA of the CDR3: TGTGCCAGTAGCCCAGGGGTGGGCTACACCTTC. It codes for CASSPGVGYTF. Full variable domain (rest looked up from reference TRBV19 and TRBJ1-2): DGGITQSPKYLFRKEGQNVTLSCEQNLNHDAMYWYRQDPGQGLRLIYYSQIVNDFQKGDIAEGYSVSREKKESFPLTVTSAQKNPTAFYLCASSPGVGYTFGSGTRLTVV.

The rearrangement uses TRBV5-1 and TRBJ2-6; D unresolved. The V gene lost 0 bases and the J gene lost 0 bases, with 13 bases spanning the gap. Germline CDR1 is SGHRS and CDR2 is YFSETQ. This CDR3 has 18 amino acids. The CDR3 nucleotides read TGCGCCAGCAGCTTGGTCGCAGAACCCTCCTCTGGGGCCAACGTCCTGACTTTC. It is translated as CASSLVAEPSSGANVLTF.

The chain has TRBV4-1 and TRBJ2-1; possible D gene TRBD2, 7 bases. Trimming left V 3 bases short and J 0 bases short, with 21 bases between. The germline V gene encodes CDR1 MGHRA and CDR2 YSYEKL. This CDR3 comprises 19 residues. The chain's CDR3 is CASSHIQGIGGGSYNEQFF. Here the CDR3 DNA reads TGCGCCAGCAGCCATATACAGGGAATCGGCGGGGGCTCCTACAATGAGCAGTTCTTC.

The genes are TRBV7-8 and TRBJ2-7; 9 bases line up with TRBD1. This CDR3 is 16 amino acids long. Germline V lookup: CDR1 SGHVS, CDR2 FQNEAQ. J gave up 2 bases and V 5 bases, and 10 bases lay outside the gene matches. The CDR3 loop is CASSPSAGTGPYEQYF. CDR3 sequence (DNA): TGTGCCAGCAGCCCCTCGGCCGGGACAGGGCCCTACGAGCAGTACTTC.

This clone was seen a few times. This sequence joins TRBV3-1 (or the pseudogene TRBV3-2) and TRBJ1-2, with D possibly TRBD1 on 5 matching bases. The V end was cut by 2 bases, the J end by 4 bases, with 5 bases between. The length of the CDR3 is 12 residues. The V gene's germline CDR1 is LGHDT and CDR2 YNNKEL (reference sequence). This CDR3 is CASSQQGYGYTF. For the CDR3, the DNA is TGTGCCAGCAGCCAACAGGGCTATGGCTACACCTTC.

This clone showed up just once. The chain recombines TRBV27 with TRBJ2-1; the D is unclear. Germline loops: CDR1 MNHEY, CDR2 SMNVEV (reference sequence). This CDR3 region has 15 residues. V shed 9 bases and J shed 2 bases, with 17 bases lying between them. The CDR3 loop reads CASDEGASTYNEQFF. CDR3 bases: TGTGCCAGTGATGAAGGAGCGAGCACCTACAATGAGCAGTTCTTC.